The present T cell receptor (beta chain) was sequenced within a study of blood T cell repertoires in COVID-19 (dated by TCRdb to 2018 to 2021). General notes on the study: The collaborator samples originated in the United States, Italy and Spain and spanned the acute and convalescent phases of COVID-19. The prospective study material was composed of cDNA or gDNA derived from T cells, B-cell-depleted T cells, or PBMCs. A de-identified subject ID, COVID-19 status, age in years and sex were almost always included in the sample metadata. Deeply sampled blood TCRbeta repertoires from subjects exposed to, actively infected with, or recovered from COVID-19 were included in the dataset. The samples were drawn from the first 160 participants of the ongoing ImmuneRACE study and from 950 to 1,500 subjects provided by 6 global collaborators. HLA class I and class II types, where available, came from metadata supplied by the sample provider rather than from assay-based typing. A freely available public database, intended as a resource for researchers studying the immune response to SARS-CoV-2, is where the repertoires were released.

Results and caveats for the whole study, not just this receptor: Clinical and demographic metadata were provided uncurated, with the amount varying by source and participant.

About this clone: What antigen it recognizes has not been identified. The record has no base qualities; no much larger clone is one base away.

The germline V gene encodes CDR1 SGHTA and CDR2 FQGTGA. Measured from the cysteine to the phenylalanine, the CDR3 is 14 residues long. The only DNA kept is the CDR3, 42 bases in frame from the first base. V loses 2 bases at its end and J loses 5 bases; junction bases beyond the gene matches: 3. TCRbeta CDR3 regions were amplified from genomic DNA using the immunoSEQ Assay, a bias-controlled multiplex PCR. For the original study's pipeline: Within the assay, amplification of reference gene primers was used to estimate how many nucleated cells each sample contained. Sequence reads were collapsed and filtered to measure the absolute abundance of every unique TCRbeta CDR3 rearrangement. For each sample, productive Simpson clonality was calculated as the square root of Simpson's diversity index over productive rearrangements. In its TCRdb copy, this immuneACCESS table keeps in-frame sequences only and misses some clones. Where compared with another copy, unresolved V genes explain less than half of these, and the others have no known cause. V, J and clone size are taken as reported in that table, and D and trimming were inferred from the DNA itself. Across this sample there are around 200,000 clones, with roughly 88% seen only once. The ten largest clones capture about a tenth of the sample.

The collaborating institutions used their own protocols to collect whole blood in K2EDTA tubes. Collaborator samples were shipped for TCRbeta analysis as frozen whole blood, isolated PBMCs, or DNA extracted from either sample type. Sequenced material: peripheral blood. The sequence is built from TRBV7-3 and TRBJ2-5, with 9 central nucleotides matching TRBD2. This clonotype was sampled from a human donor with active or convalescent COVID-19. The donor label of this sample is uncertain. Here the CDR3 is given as CASSLAGGRETQYF. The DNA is TGTGCCAGCAGCTTAGCGGGAGGGCGTGAGACCCAGTACTTC.